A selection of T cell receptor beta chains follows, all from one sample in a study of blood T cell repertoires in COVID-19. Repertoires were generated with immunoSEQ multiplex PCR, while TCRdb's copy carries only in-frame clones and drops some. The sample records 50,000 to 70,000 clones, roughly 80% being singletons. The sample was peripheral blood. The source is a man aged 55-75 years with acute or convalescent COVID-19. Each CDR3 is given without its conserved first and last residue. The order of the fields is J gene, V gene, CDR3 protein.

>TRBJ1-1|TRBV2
ASSEGRTSGGVNTEAF
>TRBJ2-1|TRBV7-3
ASSSTDRQQF
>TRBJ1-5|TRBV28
ASSLGTGRQPQH
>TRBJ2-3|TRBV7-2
ASSLFRSGGATDTQY
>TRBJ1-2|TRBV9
ASSNPSGGYGYT
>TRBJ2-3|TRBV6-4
ASTLPVSSTDTQY
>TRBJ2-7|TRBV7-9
ASSFSEYEQY
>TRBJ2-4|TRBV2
ASRPGQGNY
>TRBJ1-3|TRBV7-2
ASSPQGGNTIY
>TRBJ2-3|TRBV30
AWSEGGTDTQY
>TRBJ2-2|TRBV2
AGSPSSQGRAATGELF
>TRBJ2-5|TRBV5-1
ASSMGQQETQY
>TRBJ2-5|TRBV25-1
ASSHSGGRETQY
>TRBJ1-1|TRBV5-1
ASSTGDRVSNTEAF
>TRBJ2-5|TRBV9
ASSGTGIKGTQY
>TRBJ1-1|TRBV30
AWSRENTEAF
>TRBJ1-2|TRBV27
ASSFGQGAYGYT
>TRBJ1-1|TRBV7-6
ASSLDRGLTEAF
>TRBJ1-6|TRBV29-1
SVGDRGNNSPLH
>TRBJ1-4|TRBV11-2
ASSQRTGANNEKLF
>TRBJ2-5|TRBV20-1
SASPTGETQY
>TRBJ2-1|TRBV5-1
ASSLSQASYNEQF
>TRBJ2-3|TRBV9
ASSVEWSSGGGDTQY
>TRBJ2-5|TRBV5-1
ASSLPGWETQY
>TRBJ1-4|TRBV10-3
AISEGIQVEKLF
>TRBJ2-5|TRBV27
ASSSPTGEETQY
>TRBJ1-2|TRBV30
AWNLQGANGYT
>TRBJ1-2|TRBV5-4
ASAPGQGELDYGYT
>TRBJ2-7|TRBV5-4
ASSLAMGKGAGEQY
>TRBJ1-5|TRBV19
ASTLAPGLNQPQH
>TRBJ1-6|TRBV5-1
ASSLREGAGVALH
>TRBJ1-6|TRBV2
ASSLDRGQYSPLH
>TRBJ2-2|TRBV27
ASSPHRQGDTGELF
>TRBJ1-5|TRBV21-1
ASSSSLTGSNQPQH
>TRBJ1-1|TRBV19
ASSIGAGIKAF
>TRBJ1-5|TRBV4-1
ASSQDSGQENQPQH
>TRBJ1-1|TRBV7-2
ASSFLGGNMNTEAF
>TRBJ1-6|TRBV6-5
ASRVDAGKDSPLH
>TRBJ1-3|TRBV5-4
ASSPDSQGGNTIY
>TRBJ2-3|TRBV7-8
ASSLGGQGVRRDTQY
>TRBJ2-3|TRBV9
ASSRTIGGGAQDTQY
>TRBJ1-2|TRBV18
ASSPTTGDTNGYT
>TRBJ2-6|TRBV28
ASSSRLVGANVLT
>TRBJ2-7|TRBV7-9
ASSSTGRSLYEQY
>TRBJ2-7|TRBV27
ASSPATGYEQY
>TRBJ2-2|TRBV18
ASSPQRQGAGELF
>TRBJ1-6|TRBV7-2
ASSAQGGYNSPLH